This T cell receptor (beta chain) derives from a study of blood T cell repertoires in COVID-19. Study-level information: The origin of the acute and convalescent COVID-19 samples was the United States, Italy and Spain. Nucleic acid was either cDNA or gDNA, and it came from T cells, B-cell-depleted T cells, or PBMCs.

TCRdb's copy holds only in-frame clones and misses some; the assay was immunoSEQ multiplex PCR. The sample has fewer than 85,000 clones, 90% seen once. V gave up 4 bases and J gave up 8 bases, with 11 bases separating them. Germline CDR1 PRHDT, CDR2 FYEKMQ (reference sequence). This CDR3 comprises 12 residues. The chain carries TRBV13 and TRBJ1-2; D is unresolved. The sequencing input was peripheral blood. This TCR was recovered from a woman aged 45-60 years in a cohort sampled during active COVID-19. CDR3 loop: CASSSPVHGYTF. The CDR3 bases are TGTGCCAGCAGCTCTCCGGTCCACGGCTACACCTTC.